This TCR beta chain was profiled in a study of T cell responses to AZD1222 COVID-19 vaccine (dated by TCRdb to the early 2020s). General notes on the study: AZD1222 recipients with second doses at about 4 weeks or about 12 weeks were pooled, because spike-specific TCR depth and breadth did not differ between schedules. A total of just over 230 trial participants underwent TCR sequencing, of whom about 210 received two doses of AZD1222 and around 26 received two doses of the MenACWY control vaccine. Trial participants were enrolled by age into subgroups of 18-55, 56-69 and 70-plus years, and approximately 150, 30 and 60 TCR-sequenced participants, respectively, were included in these subgroups.

In regard to this clone: The antigen this receptor binds is unknown. Base qualities are missing; no much larger clone stands one base away.

The time point label for this specimen denotes: baseline before first vaccination. Samples from vaccinated people were obtained from the UK trials COV001 and COV002, which included a single-blind randomized controlled phase 2/3 trial of AZD1222 (ChAdOx1 nCoV-19) in healthy adults. Trial participant PBMC samples were collected at day 0 and day 28 after the second dose for TCRbeta chain sequencing. The V and J ends are trimmed by 7 bases and 0 bases, leaving 11 bases between them. Taken from cysteine to phenylalanine, the CDR3 has 14 residues. Here the CDR3 DNA is all that survives: 42 bases in frame from base 1. CDR1 and CDR2, per the germline V gene, are SGHRS and YFSETQ. The CDR3 regions of human TCRbeta chains were analyzed by immunosequencing. In the original analysis: TCRs in the repertoires were matched against a reference library of SARS-CoV-2-specific TCRs that had been generated with the MIRA antigen-specificity platform. Breadth was defined as the fraction of unique TCRs that were SARS-CoV-2-associated. Depth was defined as the fraction of total T cells that were SARS-CoV-2-associated. Using the MIRA data, every spike-specific TCR was mapped to the spike region that the TCR reacted to and assigned to either a CD4 or a CD8 class. Log10-transformed breadth and depth values were compared by one-way ANOVA with Sidak's multiple comparisons tests. TCRdb retrieved this table from immuneACCESS and kept in-frame rearrangements only. Not all clones are present; in checked studies, unresolved V genes account for under half, and no reason is known for the remainder. V, J and clone size derive from that table, while D and trimming were established from the DNA sequence. Here the sample has 150,000 to 180,000 clones; roughly nine tenths occur a single time. The ten largest account for over 15% of the sample.

Study-wide findings and limitations: Reportedly, close to half of the unique spike-specific TCRs recognized epitopes lying outside the regions that are mutated in the B.1.351 and B.1.1.7 variants. The vaccine-associated CD4 TCRs covered the entire spike protein, and the dominant responses fell in regions 160-218 and 743-854. Because no samples from the day 14 peak response were available, repertoires could be characterized only after the peak T cell response. After two AZD1222 doses, both the breadth and the depth of spike-specific TCRs were significantly higher than at day 0 and than in MenACWY recipients. The 56-69-year group was small, and its depth increase did not reach significance, likely because of low power. Conclusions about previously exposed vaccinees were limited because only 6 or 7 AZD1222 recipients were SARS-CoV-2 seropositive at baseline. Participants were mostly white British, with more females than males. The authors suggested clonal diversity may have been underestimated.

This TCR derives from an adult in good health. This specimen consisted of peripheral blood, obtained on day 0 of AZD1222 vaccination. The chain couples TRBV5-1 to TRBJ2-4; no D gene call is confident. CDR3 protein: CASREEIAKNIQYF. The DNA reads as follows: TGCGCCAGCCGCGAGGAGATAGCCAAAAACATTCAGTACTTC.